This T cell receptor (beta chain) derives from a study of neurological immune-mediated disorders. The study, taken as a whole, reports: HTLV-1-associated myelopathy led in TCR clonal expansion, while multiple sclerosis ranked lowest, below healthy controls. Expanded clones shared no CDR3 amino acid sequences across subjects, suggesting private repertoires in all groups.

The CDR3 sequence is 14 residues long. Trimming removed 2 bases from V and 3 bases from J; junction bases left unmatched: 4. CDR1 and CDR2 from the germline V gene are SGDLS and YYNGEE. It was by 5'RACE with 10-nucleotide random UMIs that the cDNA was made. Over 180 million TCR-beta sequences from 15-18 subjects were obtained in each sequencing run. In TCRdb, the 5' RACE reads were re-called with MiXCR into one record per CDR3 protein. The sample lists tens of thousands of distinct CDR3 sequences, less than 5.5% occurring once. On this clonotype itself: The antigen is undetermined.

The chain recombines TRBV9 with TRBJ2-7, with 8 bases fitting TRBD2. Sequenced material: PBMCs. The sequence came from a woman in her thirties with multiple sclerosis. The CDR3 here is CASSVGTRVYEQYF. CDR3 sequence (DNA): TGTGCCAGCAGCGTCGGGACTAGGGTCTACGAGCAGTACTTC.